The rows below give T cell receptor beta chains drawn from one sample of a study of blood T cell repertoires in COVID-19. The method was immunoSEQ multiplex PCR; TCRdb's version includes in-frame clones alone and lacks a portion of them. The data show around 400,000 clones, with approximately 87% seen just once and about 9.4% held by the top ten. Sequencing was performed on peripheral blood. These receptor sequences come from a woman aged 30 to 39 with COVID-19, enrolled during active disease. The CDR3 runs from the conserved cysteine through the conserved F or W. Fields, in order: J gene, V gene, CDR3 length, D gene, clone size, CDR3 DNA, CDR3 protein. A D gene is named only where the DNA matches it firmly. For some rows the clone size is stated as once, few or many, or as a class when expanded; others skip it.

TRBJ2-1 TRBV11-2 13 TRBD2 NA TGTGCCAGCAGCACGGGACTAGTACGTGAGCAGTTCTTC CASSTGLVREQFF
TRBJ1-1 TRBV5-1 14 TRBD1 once TGCGCCAGCAGTTCGGACAGGGGAAGAACTGAAGCTTTCTTT CASSSDRGRTEAFF
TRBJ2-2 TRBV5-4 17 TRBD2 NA TGTGCCAGCAGCTTGAGCAGGTCTAGCGGGAACACCGGGGAGCTGTTTTTT CASSLSRSSGNTGELFF
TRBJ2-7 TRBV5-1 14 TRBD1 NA TGCGCCAGCAGCACCGGACAGGGGGCTCACGAGCAGTACTTC CASSTGQGAHEQYF
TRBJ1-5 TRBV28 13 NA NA TGTGCCAGCAGTCTTGACAGGAATCAGCCCCAGCATTTT CASSLDRNQPQHF
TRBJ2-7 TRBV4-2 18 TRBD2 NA TGTGCCAGCAGCCAAGATCCCCGGACTAGCGGGAGTGGGTACGAGCAGTACTTC CASSQDPRTSGSGYEQYF
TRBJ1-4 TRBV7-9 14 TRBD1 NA TGTGCCAGCAGCTTAGCTGGGACAGCTGAAAAACTGTTTTTT CASSLAGTAEKLFF
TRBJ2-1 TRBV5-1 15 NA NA TGCGCCAGCAGCTTGGAGAGGGTCTCCTACAATGAGCAGTTCTTC CASSLERVSYNEQFF
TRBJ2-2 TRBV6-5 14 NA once TGTGCCAGCAGTTACTCAGGGGGTTCAGGGGAGCTGTTTTTT CASSYSGGSGELFF
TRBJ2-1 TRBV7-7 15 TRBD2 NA TGTGCTAGCAGCCGACTAGCGGGATCGTACAATGAGCAGTTCTTC CASSRLAGSYNEQFF
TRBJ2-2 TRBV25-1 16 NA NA TGTGCCAGCAGTGAAGAGAGGTCTTCGAGCACCGGGGAGCTGTTTTTT CASSEERSSSTGELFF
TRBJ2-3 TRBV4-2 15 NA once TGTGCCAGCAGCCCAATGGGGCAGAGCACAGATACGCAGTATTTT CASSPMGQSTDTQYF
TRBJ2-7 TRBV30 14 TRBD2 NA TGTGCCTGGAGTCTAGCGGGAGAGGCTGCCGAGCAGTACTTC CAWSLAGEAAEQYF
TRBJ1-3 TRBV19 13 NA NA TGTGCCAGTAGTCCCCAGTCTGGAAACACCATATATTTT CASSPQSGNTIYF
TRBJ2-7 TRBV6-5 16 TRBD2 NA TGTGCCAGCAGTTACATATTTTCCAGCGGGGTCTACGAGCAGTACTTC CASSYIFSSGVYEQYF
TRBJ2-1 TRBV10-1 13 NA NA TGCGCCACCGGAGGAGCGTCCTACAATGAGCAGTTCTTC CATGGASYNEQFF
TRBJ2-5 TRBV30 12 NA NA TGTGCCTGGAGTCGGGCGGGTGTGGGCCAGTACTTC CAWSRAGVGQYF
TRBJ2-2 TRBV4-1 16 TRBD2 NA TGCGCCAGCAGCCAAGGGCCCGGGACTAGCGTCGGGGAGCTGTTTTTT CASSQGPGTSVGELFF
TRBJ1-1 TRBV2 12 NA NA TGTGCCAGCAGTGAACGGGGGACTGAAGCTTTCTTT CASSERGTEAFF
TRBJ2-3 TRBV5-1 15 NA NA TGCGCCAGCAGCTTGTTCACAGGGAAGACAGATACGCAGTATTTT CASSLFTGKTDTQYF
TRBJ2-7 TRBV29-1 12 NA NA TGCAGCGTTTACGACAAGCCTTACGAGCAGTACTTC CSVYDKPYEQYF